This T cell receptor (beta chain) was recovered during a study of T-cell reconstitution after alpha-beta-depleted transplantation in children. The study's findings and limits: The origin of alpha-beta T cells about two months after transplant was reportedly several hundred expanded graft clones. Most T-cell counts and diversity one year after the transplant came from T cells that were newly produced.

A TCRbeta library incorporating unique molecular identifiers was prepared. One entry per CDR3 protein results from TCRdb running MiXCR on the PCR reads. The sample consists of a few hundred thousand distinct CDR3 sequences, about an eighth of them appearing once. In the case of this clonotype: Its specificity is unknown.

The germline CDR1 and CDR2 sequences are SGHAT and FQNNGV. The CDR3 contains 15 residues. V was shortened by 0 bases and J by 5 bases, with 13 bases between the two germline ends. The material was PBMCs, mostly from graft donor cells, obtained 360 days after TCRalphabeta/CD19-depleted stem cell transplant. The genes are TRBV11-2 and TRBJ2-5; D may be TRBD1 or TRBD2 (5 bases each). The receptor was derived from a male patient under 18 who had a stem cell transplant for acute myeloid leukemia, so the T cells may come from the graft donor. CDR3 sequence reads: CASSLDPGDRETQYF. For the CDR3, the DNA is TGTGCCAGCAGCTTAGACCCCGGGGACCGGGAGACCCAGTACTTC.